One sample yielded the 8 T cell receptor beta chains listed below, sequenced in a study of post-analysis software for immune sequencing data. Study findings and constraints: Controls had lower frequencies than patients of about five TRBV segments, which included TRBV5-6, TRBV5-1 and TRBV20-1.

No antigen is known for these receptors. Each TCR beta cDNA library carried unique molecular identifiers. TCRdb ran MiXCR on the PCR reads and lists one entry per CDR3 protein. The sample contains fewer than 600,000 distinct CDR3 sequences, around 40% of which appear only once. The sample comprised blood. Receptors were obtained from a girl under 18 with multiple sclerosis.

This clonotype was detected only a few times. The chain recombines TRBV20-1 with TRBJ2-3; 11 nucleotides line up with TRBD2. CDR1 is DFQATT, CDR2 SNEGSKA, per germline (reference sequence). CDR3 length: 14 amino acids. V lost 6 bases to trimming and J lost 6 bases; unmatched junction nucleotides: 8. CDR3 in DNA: TGCAGTGCCAAGCTAGCGGGAGGATCGGATACGCAGTATTTT. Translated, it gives CSAKLAGGSDTQYF.

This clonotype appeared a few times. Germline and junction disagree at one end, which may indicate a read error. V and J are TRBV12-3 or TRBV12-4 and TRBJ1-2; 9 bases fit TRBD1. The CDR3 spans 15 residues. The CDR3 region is CASSLGGQGKNGYTF. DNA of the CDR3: TGTGCCAGCAGCTTAGGGGGACAGGGTAAAAATGGCTACACCTTC.

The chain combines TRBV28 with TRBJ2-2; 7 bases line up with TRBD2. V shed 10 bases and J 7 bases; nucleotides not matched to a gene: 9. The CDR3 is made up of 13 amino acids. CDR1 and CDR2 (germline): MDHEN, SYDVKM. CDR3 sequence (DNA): TGTGCCACGACCGGGCGGGAGAACGGGGAGCTGTTTTTT. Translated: CATTGRENGELFF.

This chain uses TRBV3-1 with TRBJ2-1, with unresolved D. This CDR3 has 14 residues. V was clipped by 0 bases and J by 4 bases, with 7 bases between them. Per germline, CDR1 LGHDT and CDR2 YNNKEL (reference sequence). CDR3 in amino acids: CASSQDPVYNEQFF. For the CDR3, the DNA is TGTGCCAGCAGCCAAGATCCAGTGTACAATGAGCAGTTCTTC.

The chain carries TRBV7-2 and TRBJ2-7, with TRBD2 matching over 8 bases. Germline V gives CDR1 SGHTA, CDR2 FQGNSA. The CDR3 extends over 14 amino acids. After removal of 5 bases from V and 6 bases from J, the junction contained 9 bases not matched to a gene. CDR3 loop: CASSPGRVTAEQYF. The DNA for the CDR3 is TGTGCCAGCAGCCCCGGGAGGGTAACGGCCGAGCAGTACTTC.

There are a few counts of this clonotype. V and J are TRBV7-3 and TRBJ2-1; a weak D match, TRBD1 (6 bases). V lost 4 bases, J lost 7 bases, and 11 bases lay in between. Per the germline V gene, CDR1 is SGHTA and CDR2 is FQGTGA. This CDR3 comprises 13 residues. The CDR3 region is CASSSRGGNEQFF. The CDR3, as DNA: TGTGCCAGCAGCTCGAGAGGGGGAAATGAGCAGTTCTTC.

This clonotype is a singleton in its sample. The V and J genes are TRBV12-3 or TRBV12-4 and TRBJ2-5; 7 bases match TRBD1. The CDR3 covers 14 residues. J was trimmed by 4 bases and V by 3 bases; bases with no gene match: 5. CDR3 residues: CASSFSTGIETQYF. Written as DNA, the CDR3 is TGTGCCAGCAGTTTTTCGACAGGGATAGAGACCCAGTACTTC.

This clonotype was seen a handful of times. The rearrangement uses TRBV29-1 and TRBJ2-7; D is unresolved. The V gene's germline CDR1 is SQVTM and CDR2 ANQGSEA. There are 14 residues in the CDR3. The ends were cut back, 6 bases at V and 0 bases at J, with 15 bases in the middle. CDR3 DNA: TGCAGCGTCGATACATGGTCGAGCTCCTACGAGCAGTACTTC. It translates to CSVDTWSSSYEQYF.